The entry that follows covers one TCR beta chain sequence. These data originate in a study of cytomegalovirus exposure and HLA in healthy donors. Amplification used 60 Vbeta primers and 13 Jbeta primers. The assay was immunoSEQ multiplex PCR, and TCRdb's table has in-frame clones only and misses some. The sample holds roughly 180,000 clones; more than 70% are singletons and the top ten take about 1.5%. CDR1 and CDR2 from the germline V gene are SGHRS and YFSETQ. The CDR3 spans 12 residues. The source material was PBMCs. The chain carries TRBV5-1 and TRBJ2-5; TRBD1 matches 7 bases. Near its end, the DNA agrees better with TRBJ2-7, so the J call may be wrong. The sequence was obtained from a male donor in good health and CMV-seronegative. CDR3 region: CASSTGQIEQYF. Written as DNA, the CDR3 is TGCGCCAGCAGCACGGGACAGATCGAGCAGTACTTC.